Below are 16 T cell receptor beta chains sequenced from a single sample in a study of radiotherapy plus CTLA-4 blockade in lung cancer. Libraries were prepared by immunoSEQ multiplex PCR; TCRdb keeps only in-frame clonotypes and omits some of them. The table lists tens of thousands of clones, more than 70% of them singletons. The specimen was peripheral blood, collected from a patient treated with radiotherapy plus ipilimumab. The receptors shown here come from a human donor with non-small cell lung cancer who had a complete response to radiotherapy plus ipilimumab.

The genes are TRBV5-4 and TRBJ2-5; TRBD2 is a possible D gene (7 bases). CDR3 length equals 16 residues. The germline V and J ends were trimmed by 4 bases and 7 bases, with 23 bases remaining between them. The germline gives CDR1 SGHNT, CDR2 YYREEE (reference sequence). This CDR3 reads CASSPGGGRRMWTQYF. The CDR3, as DNA: TGTGCCAGCAGCCCGGGGGGCGGGAGACGGATGTGGACCCAGTACTTC.

V gene TRBV30 combines with J gene TRBJ2-1, with 8 bases that match TRBD2. Trimming removed 0 bases from V and 8 bases from J; junction bases left unmatched: 9. Germline-derived CDR1 and CDR2 are GTSNPN and SVGIG (reference sequence). CDR3 length: 15 residues. DNA of the CDR3: TGTGCCTGGAGTGTCGAGCGGGGGACGGGCGATGAGCAGTTCTTC. Translation gives CAWSVERGTGDEQFF.

This clone occurred once. The chain combines TRBV6-6 with TRBJ1-5; possibly TRBD1 for D (6 bases). The CDR3 covers 16 residues. Germline CDR1 and CDR2: MNHNY and SVGAGI (reference sequence). Trimming shortened V by 2 bases and J by 1 base, and 12 bases separated the two germline ends. CDR3 in amino acids: CASSYQTGFSNQPQHF. The DNA for the CDR3 is TGTGCCAGCAGTTACCAGACAGGTTTCAGCAATCAGCCCCAGCATTTT.

This clone was counted only a few times. The V and J genes are TRBV27 and TRBJ2-1; D unclear. The CDR3 is 14 amino acids. Trimming shortened V by 2 bases and J by 6 bases, and 11 bases separated the two germline ends. CDR1 is MNHEY, CDR2 SMNVEV, per germline (reference sequence). The CDR3 here is CASSLLETINEQFF. The CDR3 region has the DNA TGTGCCAGCAGTTTACTAGAAACCATCAATGAGCAGTTCTTC.

The chain links TRBV2 to TRBJ2-2; D uncertain. Germline V gene lookup returns CDR1 SNHLY and CDR2 FYNNEI. V was pared by 7 bases and J by 6 bases, with 12 bases between. CDR3 length: 13 residues. The DNA of the CDR3 is TGTGCCAGCACCCTACCCCCCGCCGGGGAGCTGTTTTTT. Translating gives CASTLPPAGELFF.

The rearrangement joins TRBV5-1 to TRBJ2-3, with D perhaps TRBD2 (7 bases). V was clipped by 7 bases and J by 2 bases, with 20 bases between them. The CDR3 is made up of 16 amino acids. Germline values: CDR1 SGHRS, CDR2 YFSETQ. Here the CDR3 reads CASLPGGRGITDTQYF. The DNA of the CDR3 is TGCGCCAGCCTGCCGGGGGGCAGGGGTATCACAGATACGCAGTATTTT.

This rearrangement joins TRBV6-4 to TRBJ1-1; a possible D gene is TRBD1 (6 bases). Trimming removed 0 bases from V and 6 bases from J, with 11 bases in between. Germline-derived CDR1 and CDR2 are MRHNA and SNTAGT. This CDR3 comprises 14 residues. The CDR3 coding sequence is TGTGCCAGCAGTGACTCGATGGGGGCCGCTGAAGCTTTCTTT. Translating it yields CASSDSMGAAEAFF.

The J gene is TRBJ2-5, the V gene TRBV7-9; TRBD1 matches 7 bases. The CDR3 loop spans 16 amino acids. Germline CDR1 reads SEHNR; CDR2 reads FQNEAQ (reference sequence). V shed 2 bases and J 3 bases; nucleotides not matched to a gene: 9. This CDR3 is CASSLLRDSIEETQYF. In nucleotides, the CDR3 is TGTGCCAGCAGCTTACTCCGGGACAGTATAGAAGAGACCCAGTACTTC.

CDR3 sequence (DNA): TGCGCCAGCAGCCTCGCGAGGGGACAGCCTAACTATGGCTACACCTTC. The encoded protein is CASSLARGQPNYGYTF. The gene calls are TRBV4-1 and TRBJ1-2; 7 nucleotides line up with TRBD1. J gave up 0 bases and V 4 bases, and 8 bases lay outside the gene matches. Germline CDR1 reads MGHRA; CDR2 reads YSYEKL. The CDR3 spans 16 residues.

The chain links TRBV10-1 to TRBJ2-3; 7 nucleotides match TRBD1. Germline V gene data show CDR1 as WNHNN and CDR2 as SYGVQD (reference sequence). Germline trimming cut 7 bases from V and 3 bases from J; bases unmatched to any gene: 4. The CDR3 is 13 residues long. This chain's CDR3 is CASTMTGTDTQYF. For the CDR3, the DNA is TGCGCCAGCACTATGACAGGGACAGATACGCAGTATTTT.

This clone was recorded once. The chain has TRBV6-5 and TRBJ1-1; 10 nucleotides match TRBD1. Germline V gene sequence: CDR1 MNHEY, CDR2 SVGAGI. The V gene end was trimmed by 6 bases and the J gene end by 4 bases; junction bases not matched to a gene: 8. This CDR3 spans 15 amino acids. In DNA form, the CDR3 reads TGTGCCAGCAGCCAAGACAGGGGGCCGACCACTGAAGCTTTCTTT. Translated, it gives CASSQDRGPTTEAFF.

The V call is TRBV30, the J call TRBJ1-2; D possibly corresponds to TRBD1 (5 bases). CDR1 is GTSNPN and CDR2 is SVGIG in the germline V gene (reference sequence). The CDR3 has 13 residues. With 3 bases removed from V and 8 bases from J, the gap between germline ends came to 16 bases. CDR3 sequence reads: CAWSYRGSGGYTF. In nucleotides, the CDR3 is TGTGCCTGGAGCTATAGGGGATCCGGCGGCTACACCTTC.

The chain combines TRBV27 with TRBJ1-1; D is uncertain. Germline assignment: CDR1 MNHEY and CDR2 SMNVEV (reference sequence). CDR3 size: 14 residues. The V end was cut by 4 bases, the J end by 2 bases, with 11 bases between. CDR3 in amino acids: CASSSPSRNTEAFF. The CDR3 region has the DNA TGTGCCAGCAGTTCACCCTCGAGAAACACTGAAGCTTTCTTT.

The rearrangement uses TRBV6-5 and TRBJ1-6, with 9 bases matching TRBD1. J was trimmed by 6 bases and V by 9 bases; bases with no gene match: 6. This CDR3 is 14 amino acids long. CDR1 and CDR2 (germline): MNHEY, SVGAGI. CDR3 in DNA: TGTGCCAGTAGACGGGACAGGGTTAATTCACCCCTCCACTTT. This codes for CASRRDRVNSPLHF.

This clone was seen only once. The chain is built from TRBV11-3 and TRBJ2-1, with 14 bases fitting TRBD2. The CDR3 runs to 15 residues. After removal of 1 base from V and 8 bases from J, the junction contained 1 base not matched to a gene. Looked up from germline, CDR1 is SGHNT and CDR2 is YENEEA. In DNA form, the CDR3 reads TGTGCCAGCAGCTTAGCGGGACTAGCGGGGGATGAGCAGTTCTTC. Translated, it gives CASSLAGLAGDEQFF.

The V call is TRBV16, the J call TRBJ1-3, with TRBD1 matching 7 bases. The ends lost 0 bases at V and 5 bases at J; junction bases unmatched: 4. Germline values: CDR1 KGHSY, CDR2 FQNENV. The CDR3 spans 15 residues. CDR3 region: CASSQSTGLRNTIYF. The DNA for the CDR3 is TGTGCCAGCAGCCAATCGACAGGGTTAAGAAACACCATATATTTT. Drawing the rest from reference TRBV16 and TRBJ1-3, the complete variable domain is GEEVAQTPKHLVRGEGQKAKLYCAPIKGHSYVFWYQQVLKNEFKFLISFQNENVFDETGMPKERFSAKCLPNSPCSLEIQATKLEDSAVYFCASSQSTGLRNTIYFGEGSWLTVV.